This T cell receptor (beta chain) was found in a study of T cell repertoires in cytomegalovirus infection. Across the study: Indicated by public TCR beta signatures were CMV infection and matching HLA type.

Each CDR3 protein is one row after TCRdb ran MiXCR on the reads. The repertoire has around 300,000 distinct CDR3 sequences, roughly 21% of them found once; the top ten carry roughly a fifth. The CDR3 covers 12 residues. The germline CDR1 and CDR2 sequences are SGHAT and FQNNGV. The V and J ends lost 0 bases and 10 bases respectively, with 9 bases between them. The table lists this clonotype with a few counts. Antigen: not known. This sequence originates from a human donor in good health (CMV status not recorded). Some clones in this sample may be carry-over from other donors' samples. J is TRBJ1-1 and V is TRBV11-2; D unclear. Sequences were derived from cultured PBMCs, sampled from culture after CMV antigen stimulation. The CDR3: CASSLDQLGAFF. The DNA of the CDR3 is TGTGCCAGCAGCTTAGACCAACTGGGAGCTTTCTTT.